The 20 T cell receptor beta chains below come from one sample, sequenced in a study of metastatic and nonmetastatic thyroid tumors. TCRdb re-analyzed the PCR reads using MiXCR. Of tens of thousands of clones in the sample, less than 25% were seen once. Thyroid surgery was performed in patients who had received no treatment beforehand. Sequences were obtained from blood. Receptor source: a male donor with papillary thyroid cancer or a benign thyroid nodule (not recorded which). Some clones in this sample may be carry-over from other donors' samples.

The V and J genes are TRBV20-1 and TRBJ1-2, with TRBD1 matching 7 bases. The CDR3 is 13 residues long. The trim removed 6 bases at V and 6 bases at J, leaving 10 bases unmatched. Germline V CDR1 and CDR2: DFQATT, SNEGSKA (reference sequence). The CDR3 region is CSAPGTAEDGYTF. The CDR3 DNA reads as TGCAGTGCCCCCGGGACAGCCGAAGATGGCTACACCTTC.

This clone was found many times. The V gene is TRBV24-1, the J gene TRBJ2-1, with D possibly matching TRBD1 (8 bases). V was pared by 5 bases and J by 9 bases, with 13 bases between. Germline V gene sequence: CDR1 KGHDR, CDR2 SFDVKD. The length of the CDR3 is 13 residues. Written as DNA, the CDR3 is TGTGCCACCAGTGTGAACAGGGGGGGTGAGCAGTTCTTC. It specifies CATSVNRGGEQFF.

This clone appeared many times. The V call is TRBV19, the J call TRBJ2-5, with TRBD1 as a possible D gene (6 bases). Trimming stripped 2 bases from V and 5 bases from J, with 15 bases between. Germline V gene data show CDR1 as LNHDA and CDR2 as SQIVND (reference sequence). The CDR3 has 15 amino acids. CDR3 region: CASSIRGAGAETQYF. DNA of the CDR3: TGTGCCAGTAGTATAAGAGGGGCAGGGGCCGAGACCCAGTACTTC.

This clone was detected ten times or more. This sequence joins TRBV15 and TRBJ1-1; D gene unclear. The CDR3 extends over 12 amino acids. The germline V and J ends were trimmed by 5 bases and 10 bases, with 14 bases remaining between them. Looked up from germline, CDR1 is LNHNV and CDR2 is YYDKDF (reference sequence). CDR3 sequence: CATSLGNRGAFF. In nucleotides, the CDR3 is TGTGCCACCAGCCTCGGGAATCGAGGAGCTTTCTTT.

This chain joins TRBV28 and TRBJ1-2; D remains ambiguous. V shed 5 bases and J shed 4 bases, with 14 bases lying between them. Germline V gene lookup returns CDR1 MDHEN and CDR2 SYDVKM. The CDR3 sequence is 14 residues long. DNA of the CDR3: TGTGCCAGCAGTCGGCCTCTGGGTATCTATGGCTACACCTTC. Translating gives CASSRPLGIYGYTF.

The chain is built from TRBV5-6 and TRBJ2-2, with D perhaps TRBD2 (6 bases). CDR1 is SGHDT and CDR2 is YYEEEE in the germline V gene. V lost 1 base and J 1 base, leaving 11 bases between the germline ends. The length of the CDR3 is 16 residues. CDR3 DNA sequence: TGTGCCAGCAGCTTGACCGGGACTCGGAACACCGGGGAGCTGTTTTTT. It codes for CASSLTGTRNTGELFF.

This clone was detected ten times or more. The CDR3 DNA reads as TGTGCCAGCAGCCCACCACCCTTTGGAGGGGCGGATGGCTACACCTTC. It yields the protein CASSPPPFGGADGYTF. The chain uses TRBV28 and TRBJ1-2; a weak D match, TRBD1 (5 bases). The CDR3 has 16 residues. The V end was cut by 6 bases, the J end by 6 bases, with 23 bases between. Germline V CDR1 and CDR2: MDHEN, SYDVKM.

This clone was found many times. At one end, the junction sequence differs from germline, possibly due to a read error. The chain is built from TRBV2 and TRBJ2-5; D ambiguous. The CDR3 is made up of 11 amino acids. Germline V lookup: CDR1 SNHLY, CDR2 FYNNEI. CDR3 region: CAGRTEETQYF. In DNA form, the CDR3 reads TGTGCCGGCAGGACCGAAGAGACCCAGTACTTC.

The CDR3 DNA follows: TGTGCCAGCAGTTTCCTGGCGGGGGGGACAGGGGGAAACCTTAACTATGGCTACACCTTC. Protein sequence: CASSFLAGGTGGNLNYGYTF. The chain joins TRBV28 to TRBJ1-2; TRBD1 matches 11 bases. The CDR3 sequence is 20 residues long. The germline gives CDR1 MDHEN, CDR2 SYDVKM. V was clipped by 3 bases and J by 1 base; unmatched bases: 16.

This clone was seen at least ten times. The chain recombines TRBV2 with TRBJ1-2, with a weak D call TRBD1 (5 bases). Trimming cost V 6 bases and J 0 bases, with 17 bases left between them. The CDR3 is 16 amino acids. Germline V gene lookup returns CDR1 SNHLY and CDR2 FYNNEI. CDR3 nucleotides: TGTGCCAGCAGGGGGGTATGGGGAGTTACTAACTATGGCTACACCTTC. Its protein product is CASRGVWGVTNYGYTF.

This clone showed up just a few times. The chain employs TRBV19 and TRBJ2-7; tentatively, D is TRBD1 (5 bases). Trimming removed 6 bases at V and 2 bases at J, with 14 bases between. The CDR3 has 14 amino acids. Germline lookup yields CDR1 LNHDA and CDR2 SQIVND (reference sequence). The CDR3 DNA follows: TGTGCCAGTAGATATGATGCCAGGGCCTACGAGCAGTACTTC. Protein product: CASRYDARAYEQYF.

In this sample, this clone turned up many times. A much larger clone differs by one base, so this may be a read error. Other DNA sequences in the sample encode the same CDR3. This rearrangement joins TRBV5-1 to TRBJ2-2, with 11 positions matching TRBD2. CDR3 length equals 16 residues. Germline values: CDR1 SGHRS, CDR2 YFSETQ. J lost 8 bases, V lost 0 bases, and 6 bases had no gene match. CDR3 coding DNA: TGCGCCAGCAGCTTGGCCCTAGCGGGAGGCACTGGGGAGCTGTTTTTT. Translating gives CASSLALAGGTGELFF.

This clone has a handful of counts. The CDR3 DNA follows: TGTGCTAGTGTTCGGACAGGGTCAAACGCCGGGGAGCTGTTTTTT. It translates to CASVRTGSNAGELFF. The V call is TRBV12-5, the J call TRBJ2-2; the match to TRBD1 covers 8 bases. V lost 7 bases, J lost 6 bases, and 10 bases stayed unmatched. Germline CDR1 LGHNT, CDR2 FRNRAP. The CDR3 covers 15 residues.

This clone occurred many times. Other DNA sequences in the same sample also yield this CDR3. The chain joins TRBV28 to TRBJ1-3; possibly TRBD1 for D (5 bases). Germline V gives CDR1 MDHEN, CDR2 SYDVKM. V was shortened by 2 bases and J by 0 bases, with 11 bases between the two germline ends. This CDR3 comprises 16 residues. The CDR3 nucleotides read TGTGCCAGCAGTTTACTTGGGACTCTCTCTGGAAACACCATATATTTT. Translated: CASSLLGTLSGNTIYF. Together with reference TRBV28 and TRBJ1-3, the CDR3 gives the full variable domain: DVKVTQSSRYLVKRTGEKVFLECVQDMDHENMFWYRQDPGLGLRLIYFSYDVKMKEKGDIPEGYSVSREKKERFSLILESASTNQTSMYLCASSLLGTLSGNTIYFGEGSWLTVV.

This clone was seen many times. The chain carries TRBV5-1 and TRBJ2-1; 10 positions match TRBD2. The germline V gene has CDR1 SGHRS and CDR2 YFSETQ. The length of the CDR3 is 15 residues. Unmatched junction bases numbered 3, after V lost 2 bases and J lost 4 bases. The DNA of the CDR3 is TGCGCCAGCAGCTTCCGGACTAGCGGATACAATGAGCAGTTCTTC. Protein sequence: CASSFRTSGYNEQFF.

This clone was detected many times. The J gene is TRBJ1-6, the V gene TRBV12-3 or TRBV12-4, with D possibly being TRBD1 (5 bases). Trimming took 0 bases from V and 7 from J, leaving 13 bases between them. This CDR3 has 16 amino acids. The CDR3 is CASSLAPGITNSPLHF. The CDR3, as DNA: TGTGCCAGCAGTTTAGCCCCAGGGATAACGAATTCACCCCTCCACTTT.

This clone ranks as medium-sized. The chain recombines TRBV28 with TRBJ2-3; D is possibly TRBD1 (6 bases). V was shortened by 3 bases and J by 2 bases, with 21 bases between the two germline ends. The CDR3 runs to 18 residues. CDR1 and CDR2 from the germline V gene are MDHEN and SYDVKM. CDR3 region: CASSFAGALWSPTDTQYF. The DNA for the CDR3 is TGTGCCAGCAGTTTTGCAGGGGCGTTATGGTCCCCCACAGATACGCAGTATTTT.

This clone showed up many times. The rearrangement joins TRBV3-1 to TRBJ1-3; 7 bases fit TRBD1. The CDR3 is 15 amino acids. CDR1 LGHDT and CDR2 YNNKEL come from the germline V gene (reference sequence). The trim removed 6 bases at V and 0 bases at J, leaving 5 bases unmatched. The CDR3 DNA sequence: TGTGCCAGCAGTCGGGACAGTGGCTCTGGAAACACCATATATTTT. This codes for CASSRDSGSGNTIYF.

There are many counts of this clone. CDR3 sequence: CASSLAGDRTFDEQYF. The DNA for the CDR3 is TGTGCCAGCAGCTTGGCTGGGGACAGGACCTTCGACGAGCAGTACTTC. V and J are TRBV5-4 and TRBJ2-7; 8 bases fit TRBD1. CDR3 length: 16 residues. The germline gives CDR1 SGHNT, CDR2 YYREEE (reference sequence). The ends lost 0 bases at V and 5 bases at J; junction bases unmatched: 10.

This clone has just a few counts. The chain has TRBV6-4 and TRBJ2-7; 10 nucleotides align to TRBD2. The CDR3 loop spans 12 amino acids. Per germline, CDR1 MRHNA and CDR2 SNTAGT. Trimming cost V 11 bases and J 3 bases; bases outside gene matches: 4. Here the CDR3 DNA reads TGTGCCGGCTTAGCGGGGGGCTACGAGCAGTACTTC. The encoded protein is CAGLAGGYEQYF.